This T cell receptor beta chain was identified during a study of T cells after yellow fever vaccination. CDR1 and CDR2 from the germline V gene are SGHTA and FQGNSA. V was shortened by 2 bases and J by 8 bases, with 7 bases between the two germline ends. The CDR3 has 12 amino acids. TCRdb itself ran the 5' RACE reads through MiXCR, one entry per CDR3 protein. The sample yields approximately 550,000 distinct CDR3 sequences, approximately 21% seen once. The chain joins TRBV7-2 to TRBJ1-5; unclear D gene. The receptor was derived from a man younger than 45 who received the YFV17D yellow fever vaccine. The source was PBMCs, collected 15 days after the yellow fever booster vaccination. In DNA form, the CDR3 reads TGTGCCAGCAGCTTACCTATGAAGCCCCAGCATTTT. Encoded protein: CASSLPMKPQHF.